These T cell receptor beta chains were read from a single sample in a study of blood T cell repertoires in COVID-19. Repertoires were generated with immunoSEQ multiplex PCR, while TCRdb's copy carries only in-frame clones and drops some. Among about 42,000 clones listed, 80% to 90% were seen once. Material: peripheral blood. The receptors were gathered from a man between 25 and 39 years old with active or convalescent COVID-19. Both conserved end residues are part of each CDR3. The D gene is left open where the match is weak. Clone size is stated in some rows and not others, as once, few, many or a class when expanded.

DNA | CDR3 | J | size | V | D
TGTGCCAGTAGAACGACCGGGACAAGGAACACCGGGGAGCTGTTTTTT | CASRTTGTRNTGELFF | TRBJ2-2 | once | TRBV19 | NA
TGTGCCAGCAGCTCATACAGGTATAGCAATCAGCCCCAGCATTTT | CASSSYRYSNQPQHF | TRBJ1-5 | NA | TRBV7-6 | NA
TGTGCCAGCAGAGCTACTGAGACTAACTATGGCTACACCTTC | CASRATETNYGYTF | TRBJ1-2 | once | TRBV2 | NA
TGTGCCAGTAGTATCTTGTCGGGACTCGGACCCTCGGAGCAGTACTTC | CASSILSGLGPSEQYF | TRBJ2-7 | NA | TRBV19 | NA
TGCGCCAGCAGCTTGGGAGAGACTAGCAGGGAGACCCAGTACTTC | CASSLGETSRETQYF | TRBJ2-5 | NA | TRBV5-1 | TRBD2
TGTGCCAGCAGGTCGCGGGACCCTAACTATGGCTACACCTTC | CASRSRDPNYGYTF | TRBJ1-2 | NA | TRBV6-5 | NA
TGTGCCACCAGCAGAGATAGATACAGGAACACTGAAGCTTTCTTT | CATSRDRYRNTEAFF | TRBJ1-1 | NA | TRBV15 | NA
TGTGCCAGCAGCCAAGGCGACAGGGAACGAAACACCATATATTTT | CASSQGDRERNTIYF | TRBJ1-3 | few | TRBV3-1/TRBV3-2 | TRBD1
TGTGCCAGCAGCCAAGTCGACAGCCTAGCTTTCTTT | CASSQVDSLAFF | TRBJ1-1 | NA | TRBV3-1/TRBV3-2 | NA
TGTGCCATATCTGACAGGGGGCTTGGCTACACCTTC | CAISDRGLGYTF | TRBJ1-2 | NA | TRBV6-5 | TRBD1
TGTGCCAGCAGCCTCCTACGGGTGAATAGCAATCAGCCCCAGCATTTT | CASSLLRVNSNQPQHF | TRBJ1-5 | NA | TRBV2 | NA
TGTGCCAGCAGCGTGGGGAGGGGAAACCTCTATAATTCACCCCTCCACTTT | CASSVGRGNLYNSPLHF | TRBJ1-6 | few | TRBV9 | NA
TGTGCCAGTAGTCGGGACAGGAACACTGAAGCTTTCTTT | CASSRDRNTEAFF | TRBJ1-1 | NA | TRBV19 | TRBD1
TGTGCCAGCAGCCCGACAGGGACAGATCAGCCCCAGCATTTT | CASSPTGTDQPQHF | TRBJ1-5 | NA | TRBV5-5 | TRBD1
TGTGCCAGCAGCTTGAAAGGGGAGGGCCCCCTAAACTATGGCTACACCTTC | CASSLKGEGPLNYGYTF | TRBJ1-2 | NA | TRBV5-4 | NA
TGCGCCAGCAGCCATGTGGGCAGGGTCCCTGGAAACACCATATATTTT | CASSHVGRVPGNTIYF | TRBJ1-3 | NA | TRBV4-1 | NA
TGCGCCAGCAGCCAAGCCCCCCAGGGGATCACAGATACGCAGTATTTT | CASSQAPQGITDTQYF | TRBJ2-3 | NA | TRBV4-1 | NA
TGTGCCAGCAGCCTTACAGGGGAAAGCTCCTACAATGAGCAGTTCTTC | CASSLTGESSYNEQFF | TRBJ2-1 | NA | TRBV6-6 | TRBD1
TGCAGCGTTGGCCCCGAGGCGTGGAATGAGCAGTTCTTC | CSVGPEAWNEQFF | TRBJ2-1 | NA | TRBV29-1 | NA
TGTGCCAGCAGCTTAGCAGGGGTCAAATACGCTTTCTTT | CASSLAGVKYAFF | TRBJ1-1 | NA | TRBV7-2 | NA
TGTGCCAGCAGACCAGACACCTCTGGGGCCAACGTCCTGACTTTC | CASRPDTSGANVLTF | TRBJ2-6 | NA | TRBV6-5 | NA
TGTGCCAGCAGCTCGGGACAGGGGGTCCTCTCTGGGGCCAACGTCCTGACTTTC | CASSSGQGVLSGANVLTF | TRBJ2-6 | NA | TRBV5-8 | TRBD1
TGTGCCAGCAGCGATACAGGCTTCTCCTATAATTCACCCCTCCACTTT | CASSDTGFSYNSPLHF | TRBJ1-6 | NA | TRBV7-8 | NA
TGTGCCAGTAGTATAACCCACCTCGGACAGGGCGGTTCACCCCTCCACTTT | CASSITHLGQGGSPLHF | TRBJ1-6 | once | TRBV19 | TRBD1
TGTGCCAGCAGCCCTAGGACAGACTCCTATAATTCACCCCTCCACTTT | CASSPRTDSYNSPLHF | TRBJ1-6 | NA | TRBV3-1/TRBV3-2 | NA
TGTGCCAGCTCACAAAGTCCCGGGACAGGGCTGAACACTGAAGCTTTCTTT | CASSQSPGTGLNTEAFF | TRBJ1-1 | once | TRBV18 | TRBD1
TGTGCCAGCAGTGACAGGGTTTGGAGCAATCAGCCCCAGCATTTT | CASSDRVWSNQPQHF | TRBJ1-5 | NA | TRBV2 | NA
TGTGCCAGTAGTGTTCAGGGCATGAACACTGAAGCTTTCTTT | CASSVQGMNTEAFF | TRBJ1-1 | NA | TRBV19 | NA
TGCGCCAGCAGCCAAGAAGCGTGGGGGCCAGGGGGTTATGATGGCTACACCTTC | CASSQEAWGPGGYDGYTF | TRBJ1-2 | NA | TRBV4-1 | TRBD1
TGTGCCAGCAGCCCCCGGCGGGGGGTAGACAATGAGCAGTTCTTC | CASSPRRGVDNEQFF | TRBJ2-1 | NA | TRBV4-2 | TRBD2
TGTGCCAGCTCACCACAGGGGGGGGATTCACCCCTCCACTTT | CASSPQGGDSPLHF | TRBJ1-6 | NA | TRBV18 | NA
TGTGCCAGCAGCTTAGCGCCCCAAAGGGGAAATGAGCAGTTCTTC | CASSLAPQRGNEQFF | TRBJ2-1 | NA | TRBV7-2 | NA
TGTGCCAGCAGTCGACCGGGACACCCAAACACTGAAGCTTTCTTT | CASSRPGHPNTEAFF | TRBJ1-1 | NA | TRBV6-6 | NA
TGTGCCAGCAGCACTCCCGGACAGGGGGCAAGAGCTTTCTTT | CASSTPGQGARAFF | TRBJ1-1 | NA | TRBV11-1 | TRBD1
TGTGCCAGCAGGGGACAGGGGGGAAACACCGGGGAGCTGTTTTTT | CASRGQGGNTGELFF | TRBJ2-2 | NA | TRBV2 | TRBD1
TGTGCCAGCAGCCGTTTGGGACAGGGATCGAATGAAAAACTGTTTTTT | CASSRLGQGSNEKLFF | TRBJ1-4 | once | TRBV7-9 | TRBD1
TGTGCCAGCAGCTTAACACTAGGGGGCGAGCAGTACTTC | CASSLTLGGEQYF | TRBJ2-7 | NA | TRBV7-3 | NA
TGTGCCAGCAGCCTTGACAGGGGTGCTGGCTACACCTTC | CASSLDRGAGYTF | TRBJ1-2 | NA | TRBV11-2 | TRBD1
TGTGCCAGCAGGGGCCCCGCGGGCGGCTACACCTTC | CASRGPAGGYTF | TRBJ1-2 | NA | TRBV7-9 | NA
TGTGCCAGCAGCTTTTTGATGGGAGGCACCGGGGAGCTGTTTTTT | CASSFLMGGTGELFF | TRBJ2-2 | once | TRBV7-8 | NA
TGTGCCAGCAGTGTCGGACTTGCCACAGATACGCAGTATTTT | CASSVGLATDTQYF | TRBJ2-3 | NA | TRBV2 | NA
TGCGCCAGCAGTACGTGGGGGGGCGGCACAGATACGCAGTATTTT | CASSTWGGGTDTQYF | TRBJ2-3 | NA | TRBV5-1 | NA
TGTGCCAGCAGTCGCAGGGATAGCAATCAGCCCCAGCATTTT | CASSRRDSNQPQHF | TRBJ1-5 | NA | TRBV21-1 | NA
TGTGCCAGCAGTAACCAAGGACTAGCGGGGGTTAATGAGCAGTTCTTC | CASSNQGLAGVNEQFF | TRBJ2-1 | few | TRBV2 | TRBD2
TGTGCCAGCTCACCAGGGACAGCCACGCATGGCTACACCTTC | CASSPGTATHGYTF | TRBJ1-2 | NA | TRBV18 | TRBD1